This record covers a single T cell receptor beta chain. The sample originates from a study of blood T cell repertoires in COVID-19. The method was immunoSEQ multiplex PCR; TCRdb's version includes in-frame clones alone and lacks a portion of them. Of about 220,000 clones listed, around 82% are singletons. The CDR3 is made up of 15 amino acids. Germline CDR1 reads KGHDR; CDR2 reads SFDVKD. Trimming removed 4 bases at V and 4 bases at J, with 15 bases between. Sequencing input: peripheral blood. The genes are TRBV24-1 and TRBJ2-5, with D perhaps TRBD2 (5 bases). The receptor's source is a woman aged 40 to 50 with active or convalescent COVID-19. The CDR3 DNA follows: TGTGCCACCAGTGACCCGGGATCCCAAAGAGAGACCCAGTACTTC. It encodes CATSDPGSQRETQYF.